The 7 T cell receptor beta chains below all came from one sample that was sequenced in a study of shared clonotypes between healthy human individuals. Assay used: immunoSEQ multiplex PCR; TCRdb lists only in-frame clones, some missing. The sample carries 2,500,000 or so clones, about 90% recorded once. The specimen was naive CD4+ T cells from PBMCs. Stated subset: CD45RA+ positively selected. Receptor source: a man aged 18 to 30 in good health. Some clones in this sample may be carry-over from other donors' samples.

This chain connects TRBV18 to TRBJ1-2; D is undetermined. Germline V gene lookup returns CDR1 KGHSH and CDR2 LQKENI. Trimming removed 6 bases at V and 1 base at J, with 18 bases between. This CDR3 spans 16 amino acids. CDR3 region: CASSPIQQQSNYGYTF. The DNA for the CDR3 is TGTGCCAGCTCCCCCATCCAACAGCAAAGTAACTATGGCTACACCTTC.

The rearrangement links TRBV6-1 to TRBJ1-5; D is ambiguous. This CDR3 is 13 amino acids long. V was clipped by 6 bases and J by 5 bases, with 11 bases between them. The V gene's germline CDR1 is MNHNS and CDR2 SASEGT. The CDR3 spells CASSRETYQPQHF. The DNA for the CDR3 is TGTGCCAGCAGCCGGGAGACGTATCAGCCCCAGCATTTT.

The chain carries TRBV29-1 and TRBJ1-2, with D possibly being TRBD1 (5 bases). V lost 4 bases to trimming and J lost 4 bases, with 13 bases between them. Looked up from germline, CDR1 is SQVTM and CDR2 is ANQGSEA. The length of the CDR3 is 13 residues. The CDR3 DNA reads TGCAGCGTTGCCCGGGGGTTGTCCTATGGCTACACCTTC. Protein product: CSVARGLSYGYTF.

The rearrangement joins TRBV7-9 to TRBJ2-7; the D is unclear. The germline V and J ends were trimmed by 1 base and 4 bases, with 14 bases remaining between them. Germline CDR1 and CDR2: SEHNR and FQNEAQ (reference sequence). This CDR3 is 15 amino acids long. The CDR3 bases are TGTGCCAGCAGCTTAGTTAAGGCAGGATCTTACGAGCAGTACTTC. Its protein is CASSLVKAGSYEQYF.

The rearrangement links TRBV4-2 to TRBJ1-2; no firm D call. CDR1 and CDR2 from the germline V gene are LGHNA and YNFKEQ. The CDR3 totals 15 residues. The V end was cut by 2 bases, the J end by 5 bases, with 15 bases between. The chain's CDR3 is CASSQPTGVGYGYTF. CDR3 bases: TGTGCCAGCAGCCAACCCACCGGGGTAGGATATGGCTACACCTTC.

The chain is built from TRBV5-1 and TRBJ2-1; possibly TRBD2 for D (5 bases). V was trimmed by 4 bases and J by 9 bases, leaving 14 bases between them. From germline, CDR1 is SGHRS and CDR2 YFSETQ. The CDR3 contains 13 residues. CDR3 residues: CASSQLVGGEQFF. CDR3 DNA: TGCGCCAGCAGCCAGCTGGTAGGAGGTGAGCAGTTCTTC.

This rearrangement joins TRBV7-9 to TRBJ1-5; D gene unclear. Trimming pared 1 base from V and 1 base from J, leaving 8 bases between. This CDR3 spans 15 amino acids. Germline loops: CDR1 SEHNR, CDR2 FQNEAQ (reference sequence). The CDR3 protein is CASSLDGRSNQPQHF. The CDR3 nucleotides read TGTGCCAGCAGCTTAGATGGCCGAAGCAATCAGCCCCAGCATTTT.